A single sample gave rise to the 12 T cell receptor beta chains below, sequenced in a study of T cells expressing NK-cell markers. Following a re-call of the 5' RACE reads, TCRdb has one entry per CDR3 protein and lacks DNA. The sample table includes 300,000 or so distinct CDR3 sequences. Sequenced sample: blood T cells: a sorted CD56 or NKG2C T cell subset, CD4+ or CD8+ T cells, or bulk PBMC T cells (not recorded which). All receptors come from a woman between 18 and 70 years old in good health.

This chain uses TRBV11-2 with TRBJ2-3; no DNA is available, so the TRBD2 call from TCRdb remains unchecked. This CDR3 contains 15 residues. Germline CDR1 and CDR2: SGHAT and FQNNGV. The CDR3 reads CASTLVGSRADTQYF.

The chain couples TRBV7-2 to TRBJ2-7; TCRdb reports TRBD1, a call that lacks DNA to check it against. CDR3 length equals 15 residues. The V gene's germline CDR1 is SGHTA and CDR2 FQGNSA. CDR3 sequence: CASSLGQGVSYEQYF.

The CDR3 spells CASSWSPDSGNTIYF. The chain employs TRBV5-1 and TRBJ1-3. The CDR3 is made up of 15 amino acids. The V gene's germline CDR1 is SGHRS and CDR2 YFSETQ.

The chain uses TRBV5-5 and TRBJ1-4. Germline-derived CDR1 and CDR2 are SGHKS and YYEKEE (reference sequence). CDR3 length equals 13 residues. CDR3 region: CASSLDAGEKLFF.

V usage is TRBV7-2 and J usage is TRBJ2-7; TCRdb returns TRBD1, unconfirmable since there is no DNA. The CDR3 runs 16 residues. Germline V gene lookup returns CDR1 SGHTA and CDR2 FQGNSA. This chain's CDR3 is CASSLAGTDSSYEQYF.

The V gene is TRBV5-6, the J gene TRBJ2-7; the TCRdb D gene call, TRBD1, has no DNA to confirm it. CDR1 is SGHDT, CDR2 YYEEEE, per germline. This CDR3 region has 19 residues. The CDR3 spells CASSWSPLAPETNTYEQYF. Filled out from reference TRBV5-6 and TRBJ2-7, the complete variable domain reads DAGVTQSPTHLIKTRGQQVTLRCSPKSGHDTVSWYQQALGQGPQFIFQYYEEEERQRGNFPDRFSGHQFPNYSSELNVNALLLGDSALYLCASSWSPLAPETNTYEQYFGPGTRLTVT.

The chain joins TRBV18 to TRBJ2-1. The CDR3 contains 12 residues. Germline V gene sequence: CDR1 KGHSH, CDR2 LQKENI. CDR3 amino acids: CASSPQAGEQFF.

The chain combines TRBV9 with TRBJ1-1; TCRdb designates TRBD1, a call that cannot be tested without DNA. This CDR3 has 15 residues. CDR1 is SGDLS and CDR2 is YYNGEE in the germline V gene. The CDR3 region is CASSPATGVKTEAFF.

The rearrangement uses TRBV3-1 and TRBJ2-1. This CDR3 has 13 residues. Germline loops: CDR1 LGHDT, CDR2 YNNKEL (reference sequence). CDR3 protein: CASSQAVGFEQFF.

CDR3: CASSLISGTSYEQYF. V and J are TRBV12-3 or TRBV12-4 and TRBJ2-7; TCRdb lists TRBD1, though no DNA is available to test this call. CDR3 length: 15 amino acids.

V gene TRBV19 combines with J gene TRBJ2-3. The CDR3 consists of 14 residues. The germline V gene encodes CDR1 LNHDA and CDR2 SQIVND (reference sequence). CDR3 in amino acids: CASSMTTSSDTQYF.

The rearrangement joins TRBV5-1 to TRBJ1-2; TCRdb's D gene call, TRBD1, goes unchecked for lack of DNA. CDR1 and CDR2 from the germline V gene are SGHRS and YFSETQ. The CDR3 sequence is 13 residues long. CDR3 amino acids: CASSKQGADGYTF.